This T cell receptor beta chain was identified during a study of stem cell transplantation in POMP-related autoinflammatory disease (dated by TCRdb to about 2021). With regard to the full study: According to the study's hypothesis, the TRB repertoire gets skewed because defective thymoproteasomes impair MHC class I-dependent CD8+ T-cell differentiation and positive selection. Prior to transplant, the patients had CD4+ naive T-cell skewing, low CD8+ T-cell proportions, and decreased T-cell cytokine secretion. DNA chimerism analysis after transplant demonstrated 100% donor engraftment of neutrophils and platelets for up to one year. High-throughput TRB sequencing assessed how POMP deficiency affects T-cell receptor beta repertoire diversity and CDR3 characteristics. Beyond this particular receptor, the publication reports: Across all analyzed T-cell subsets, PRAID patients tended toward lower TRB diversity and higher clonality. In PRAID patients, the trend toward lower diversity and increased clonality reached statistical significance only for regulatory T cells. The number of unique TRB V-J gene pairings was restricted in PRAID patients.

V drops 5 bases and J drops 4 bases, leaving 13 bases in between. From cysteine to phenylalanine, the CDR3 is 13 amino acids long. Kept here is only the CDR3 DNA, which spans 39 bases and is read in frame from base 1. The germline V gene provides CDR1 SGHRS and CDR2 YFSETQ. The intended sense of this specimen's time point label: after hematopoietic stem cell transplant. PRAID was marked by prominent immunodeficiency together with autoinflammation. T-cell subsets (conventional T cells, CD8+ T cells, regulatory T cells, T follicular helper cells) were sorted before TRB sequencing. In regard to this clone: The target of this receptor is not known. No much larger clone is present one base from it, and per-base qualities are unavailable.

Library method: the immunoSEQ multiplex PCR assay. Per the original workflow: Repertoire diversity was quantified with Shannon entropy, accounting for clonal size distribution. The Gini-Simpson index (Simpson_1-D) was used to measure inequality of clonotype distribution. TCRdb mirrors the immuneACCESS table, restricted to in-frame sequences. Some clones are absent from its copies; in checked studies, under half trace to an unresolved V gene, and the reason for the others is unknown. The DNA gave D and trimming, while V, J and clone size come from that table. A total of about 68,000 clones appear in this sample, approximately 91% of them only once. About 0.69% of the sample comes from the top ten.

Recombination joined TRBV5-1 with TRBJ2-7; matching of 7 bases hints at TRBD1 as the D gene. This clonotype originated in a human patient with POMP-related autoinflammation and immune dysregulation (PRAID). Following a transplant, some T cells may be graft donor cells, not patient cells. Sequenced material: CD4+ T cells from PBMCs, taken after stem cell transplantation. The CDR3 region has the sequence CASRQEGAYEQYF. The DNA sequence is TGCGCCAGCAGACAGGAGGGGGCATACGAGCAGTACTTC.